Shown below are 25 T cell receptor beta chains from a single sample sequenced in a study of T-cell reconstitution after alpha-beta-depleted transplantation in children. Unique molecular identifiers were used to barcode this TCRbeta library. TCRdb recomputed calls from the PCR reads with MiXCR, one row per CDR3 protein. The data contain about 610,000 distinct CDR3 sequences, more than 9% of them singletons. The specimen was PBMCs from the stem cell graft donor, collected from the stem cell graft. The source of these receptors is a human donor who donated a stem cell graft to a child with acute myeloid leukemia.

The CDR3 loop reads CASRYTGMGGYTF. The CDR3 region has the DNA TGTGCCAGCAGATATACAGGGATGGGCGGCTACACCTTC. J is TRBJ1-2 and V is TRBV11-1; D possibly corresponds to TRBD1 (6 bases). The CDR3 is made up of 13 amino acids. Trimming pared 6 bases from V and 8 bases from J, leaving 16 bases between. CDR1 and CDR2 from the germline V gene are SGHAT and FQDESV (reference sequence). Full variable domain (remainder filled in from reference TRBV11-1 and TRBJ1-2): EAEVAQSPRYKITEKSQAVAFWCDPISGHATLYWYRQILGQGPELLVQFQDESVVDDSQLPKDRFSAERLKGVDSTLKIQPAELGDSAMYLCASRYTGMGGYTFGSGTRLTVV.

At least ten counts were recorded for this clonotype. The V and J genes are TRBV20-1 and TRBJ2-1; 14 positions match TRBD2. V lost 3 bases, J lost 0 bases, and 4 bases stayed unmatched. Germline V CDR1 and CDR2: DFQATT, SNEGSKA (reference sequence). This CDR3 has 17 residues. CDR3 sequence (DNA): TGCAGTGCTAGCCGACTAGCGGGAGGGCGCTCCTACAATGAGCAGTTCTTC. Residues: CSASRLAGGRSYNEQFF.

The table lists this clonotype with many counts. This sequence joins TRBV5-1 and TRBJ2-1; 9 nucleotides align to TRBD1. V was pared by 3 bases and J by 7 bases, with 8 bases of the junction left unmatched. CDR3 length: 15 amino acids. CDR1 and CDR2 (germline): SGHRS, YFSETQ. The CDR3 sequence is CASSSGPGTGNEQFF. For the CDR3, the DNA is TGCGCCAGCAGCTCCGGTCCCGGGACAGGGAATGAGCAGTTCTTC.

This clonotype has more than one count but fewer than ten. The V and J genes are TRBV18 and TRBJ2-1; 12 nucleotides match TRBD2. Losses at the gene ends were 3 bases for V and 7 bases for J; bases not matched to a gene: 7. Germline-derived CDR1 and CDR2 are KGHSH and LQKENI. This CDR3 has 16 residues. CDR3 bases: TGTGCCAGCTCACCGGACCTAGGGACTAGCGGGAATGAGCAGTTCTTC. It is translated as CASSPDLGTSGNEQFF.

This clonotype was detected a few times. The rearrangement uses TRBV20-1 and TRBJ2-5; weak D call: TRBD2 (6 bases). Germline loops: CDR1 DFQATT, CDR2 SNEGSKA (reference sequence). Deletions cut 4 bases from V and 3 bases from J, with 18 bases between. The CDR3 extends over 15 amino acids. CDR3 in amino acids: CSATDLGTAKETQYF. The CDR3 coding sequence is TGCAGTGCTACCGACCTCGGGACTGCTAAAGAGACCCAGTACTTC.

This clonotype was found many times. The CDR3 loop is CATSRRDTIQETQYF. The CDR3 nucleotides are TGTGCCACCAGCAGACGGGACACGATACAAGAGACCCAGTACTTC. This rearrangement joins TRBV15 to TRBJ2-5; D is perhaps TRBD1 (6 bases). Germline CDR1 LNHNV, CDR2 YYDKDF (reference sequence). This CDR3 spans 15 amino acids. V lost 2 bases to trimming and J lost 2 bases, with 12 bases between them.

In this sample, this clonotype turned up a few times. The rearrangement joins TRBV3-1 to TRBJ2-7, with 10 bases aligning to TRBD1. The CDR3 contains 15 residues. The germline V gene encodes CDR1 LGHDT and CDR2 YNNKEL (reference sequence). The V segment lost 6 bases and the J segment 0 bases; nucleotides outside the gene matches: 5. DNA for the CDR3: TGTGCCAGCAGTCAGAGGGACAGGGGCTCCTACGAGCAGTACTTC. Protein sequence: CASSQRDRGSYEQYF.

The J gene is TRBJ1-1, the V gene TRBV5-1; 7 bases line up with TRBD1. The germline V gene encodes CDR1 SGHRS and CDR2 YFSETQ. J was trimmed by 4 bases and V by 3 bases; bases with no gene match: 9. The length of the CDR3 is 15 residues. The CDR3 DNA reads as TGCGCCAGCAGCTACACAGGGGAGGTAGGCACTGAAGCTTTCTTT. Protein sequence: CASSYTGEVGTEAFF.

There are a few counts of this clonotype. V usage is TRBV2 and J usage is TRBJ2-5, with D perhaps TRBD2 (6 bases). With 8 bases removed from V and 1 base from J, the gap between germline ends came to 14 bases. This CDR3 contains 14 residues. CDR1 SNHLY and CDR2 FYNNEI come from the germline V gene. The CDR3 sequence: CASVVGGGQETQYF. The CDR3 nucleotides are TGTGCCAGCGTGGTTGGGGGAGGCCAAGAGACCCAGTACTTC. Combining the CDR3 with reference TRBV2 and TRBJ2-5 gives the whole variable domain EPEVTQTPSHQVTQMGQEVILRCVPISNHLYFYWYRQILGQKVEFLVSFYNNEISEKSEIFDDQFSVERPDGSNFTLKIRSTKLEDSAMYFCASVVGGGQETQYFGPGTRLLVL.

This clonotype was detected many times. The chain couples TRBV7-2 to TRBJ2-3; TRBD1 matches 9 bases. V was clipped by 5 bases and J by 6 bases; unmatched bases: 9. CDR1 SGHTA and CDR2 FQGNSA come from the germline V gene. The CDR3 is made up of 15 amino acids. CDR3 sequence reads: CASSRGDRALDTQYF. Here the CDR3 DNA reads TGTGCCAGCAGCCGCGGGGACAGGGCGTTGGATACGCAGTATTTT.

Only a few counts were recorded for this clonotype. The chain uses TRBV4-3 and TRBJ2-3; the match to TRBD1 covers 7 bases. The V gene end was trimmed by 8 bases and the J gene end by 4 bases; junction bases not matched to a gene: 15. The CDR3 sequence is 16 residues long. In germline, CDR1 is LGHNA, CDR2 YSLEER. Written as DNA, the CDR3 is TGCGCCAGCGCGACCTCAGGGGGAAGCACAGCAGATACGCAGTATTTT. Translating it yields CASATSGGSTADTQYF.

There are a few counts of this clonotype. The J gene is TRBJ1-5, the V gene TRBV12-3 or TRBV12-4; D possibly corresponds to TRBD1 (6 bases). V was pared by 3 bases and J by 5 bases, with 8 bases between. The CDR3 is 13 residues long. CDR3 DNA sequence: TGTGCCAGCAGTTTTGCAGGGGATCAGCCCCAGCATTTT. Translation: CASSFAGDQPQHF.

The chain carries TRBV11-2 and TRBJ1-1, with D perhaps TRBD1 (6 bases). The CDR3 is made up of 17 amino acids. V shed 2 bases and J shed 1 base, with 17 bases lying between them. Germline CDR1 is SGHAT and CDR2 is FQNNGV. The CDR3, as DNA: TGTGCCAGCAGCTTACGGCGAGGGGGGCGGGGGAACACTGAAGCTTTCTTT. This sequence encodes CASSLRRGGRGNTEAFF.

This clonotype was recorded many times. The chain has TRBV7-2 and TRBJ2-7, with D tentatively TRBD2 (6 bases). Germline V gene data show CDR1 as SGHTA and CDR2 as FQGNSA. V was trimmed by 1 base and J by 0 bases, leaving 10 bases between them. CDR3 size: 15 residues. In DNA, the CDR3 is TGTGCCAGCAGCTTAGATCGGGGGACCTCCTACGAGCAGTACTTC. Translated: CASSLDRGTSYEQYF.

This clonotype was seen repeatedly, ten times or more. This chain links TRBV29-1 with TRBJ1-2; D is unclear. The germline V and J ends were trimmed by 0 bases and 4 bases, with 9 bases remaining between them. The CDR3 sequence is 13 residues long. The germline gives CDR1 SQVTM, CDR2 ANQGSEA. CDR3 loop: CSVEDPPTYGYTF. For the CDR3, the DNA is TGCAGCGTTGAAGATCCACCGACCTATGGCTACACCTTC.

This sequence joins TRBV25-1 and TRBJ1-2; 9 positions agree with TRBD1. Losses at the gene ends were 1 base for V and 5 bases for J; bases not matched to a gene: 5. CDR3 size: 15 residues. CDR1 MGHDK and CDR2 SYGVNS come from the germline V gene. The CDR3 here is CASSESGDRVYGYTF. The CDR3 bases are TGTGCCAGCAGTGAATCAGGGGACAGGGTTTATGGCTACACCTTC.

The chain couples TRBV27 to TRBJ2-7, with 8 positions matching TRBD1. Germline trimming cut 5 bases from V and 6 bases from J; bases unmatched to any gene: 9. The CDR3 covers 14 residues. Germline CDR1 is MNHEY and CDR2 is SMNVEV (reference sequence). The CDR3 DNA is TGTGCCAGCAGTCCTAACAGGGGGGCCCGCGAGCAGTACTTC. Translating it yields CASSPNRGAREQYF.

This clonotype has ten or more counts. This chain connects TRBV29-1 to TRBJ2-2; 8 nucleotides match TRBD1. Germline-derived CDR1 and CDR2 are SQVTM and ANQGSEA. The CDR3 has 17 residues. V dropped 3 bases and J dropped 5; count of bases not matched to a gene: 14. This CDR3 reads CSVDSLKTGGRTGELFF. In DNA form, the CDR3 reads TGCAGCGTTGATTCCCTTAAAACAGGGGGTCGAACCGGGGAGCTGTTTTTT.

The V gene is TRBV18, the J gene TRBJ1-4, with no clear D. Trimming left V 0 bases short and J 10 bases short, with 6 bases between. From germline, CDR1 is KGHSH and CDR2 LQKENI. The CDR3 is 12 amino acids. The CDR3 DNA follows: TGTGCCAGCTCACCACCGGATCGAAAACTGTTTTTT. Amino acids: CASSPPDRKLFF.

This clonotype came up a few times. The CDR3 region is CASSLLGELYNEQFF. CDR3 nucleotide sequence: TGCGCCAGCAGCTTGTTAGGGGAACTATACAATGAGCAGTTCTTC. The chain uses TRBV5-1 and TRBJ2-1, with D possibly matching TRBD1 (5 bases). The V and J ends lost 1 base and 4 bases respectively, with 12 bases between them. This CDR3 spans 15 amino acids. Germline CDR1 and CDR2: SGHRS and YFSETQ. The variable domain in full, with the rest retrieved from reference TRBV5-1 and TRBJ2-1, is KAGVTQTPRYLIKTRGQQVTLSCSPISGHRSVSWYQQTPGQGLQFLFEYFSETQRNKGNFPGRFSGRQFSNSRSEMNVSTLELGDSALYLCASSLLGELYNEQFFGPGTRLTVL.

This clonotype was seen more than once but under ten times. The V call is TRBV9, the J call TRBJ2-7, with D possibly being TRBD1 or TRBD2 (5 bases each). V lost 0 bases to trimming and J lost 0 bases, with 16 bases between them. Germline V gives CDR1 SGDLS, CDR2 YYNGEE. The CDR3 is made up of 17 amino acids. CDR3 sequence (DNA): TGTGCCAGCAGCGTAGATGGGACCGGTCCCGCCTCCTACGAGCAGTACTTC. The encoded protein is CASSVDGTGPASYEQYF.

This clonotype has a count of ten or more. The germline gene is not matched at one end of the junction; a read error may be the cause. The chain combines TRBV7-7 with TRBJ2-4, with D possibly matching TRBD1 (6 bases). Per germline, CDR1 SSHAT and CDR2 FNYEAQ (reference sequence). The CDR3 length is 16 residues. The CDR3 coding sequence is TGTGCTAGCAGCGGCCGACAGGCCGGCAGGAAAAACATTCAGTACTTC. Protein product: CASSGRQAGRKNIQYF. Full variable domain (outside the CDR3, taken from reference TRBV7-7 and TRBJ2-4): GAGVSQSPRYKVTKRGQDVTLRCDPISSHATLYWYQQALGQGPEFLTYFNYEAQPDKSGLPSDRFSAERPEGSISTLTIQRTEQRDSAMYRCASSGRQAGRKNIQYFGAGTRLSVL.

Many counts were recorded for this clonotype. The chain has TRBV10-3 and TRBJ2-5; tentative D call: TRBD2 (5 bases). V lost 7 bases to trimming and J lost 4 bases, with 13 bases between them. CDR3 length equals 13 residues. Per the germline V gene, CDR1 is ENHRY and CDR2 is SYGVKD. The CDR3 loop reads CAIKPGSGETQYF. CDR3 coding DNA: TGTGCCATCAAGCCGGGGAGCGGAGAGACCCAGTACTTC.

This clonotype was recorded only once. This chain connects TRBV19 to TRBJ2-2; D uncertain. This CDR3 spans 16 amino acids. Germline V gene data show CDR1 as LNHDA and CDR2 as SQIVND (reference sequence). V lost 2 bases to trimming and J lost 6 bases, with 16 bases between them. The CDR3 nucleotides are TGTGCCAGTAGTATAATCCGGGTTATGTGGGCCGGGGAGCTGTTTTTT. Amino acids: CASSIIRVMWAGELFF.

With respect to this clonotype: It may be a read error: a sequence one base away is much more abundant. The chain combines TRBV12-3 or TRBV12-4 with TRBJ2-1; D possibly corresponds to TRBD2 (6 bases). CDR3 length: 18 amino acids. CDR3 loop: CARSTPVGGSPNYNEQFF. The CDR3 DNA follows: TGTGCCCGCAGCACCCCAGTCGGAGGGAGCCCCAATTACAATGAGCAGTTCTTC.